Below, 11 T cell receptor beta chains from the same sample are listed, as sequenced in a study of T cells in Graves' hyperthyroidism and ophthalmopathy. TCR beta CDR3 regions were amplified from RNA transcripts. HTBI primers drove first-round RT-PCR of the TCR CDR3. Using its own MiXCR run on the multiplex PCR reads, TCRdb lists one record per CDR3 protein. This sample has approximately 700,000 distinct CDR3 sequences, with about 15% found just once. Sequenced: blood. The source of these receptors is a man between 18 and 35 years old with Graves' hyperthyroidism.

This clonotype was counted once. V is TRBV20-1 and J is TRBJ1-4; a weak D match, TRBD1 (6 bases). Deletions cut 0 bases from V and 4 bases from J, with 12 bases between. This CDR3 has 15 residues. Germline lookup yields CDR1 DFQATT and CDR2 SNEGSKA (reference sequence). CDR3 loop: CSARDWAQGNEKLFF. The DNA for the CDR3 is TGCAGTGCTAGAGACTGGGCACAGGGTAATGAAAAACTGTTTTTT.

This rearrangement joins TRBV2 to TRBJ2-7; 7 bases are a match to TRBD1. Germline V gene data show CDR1 as SNHLY and CDR2 as FYNNEI. With 4 bases clipped from V and 2 bases from J, the junction kept 5 bases outside the gene matches. This CDR3 comprises 14 residues. The CDR3 DNA reads TGTGCCAGCAGTGGGGACAGAGTAACCTACGAGCAGTACTTC. Translating it yields CASSGDRVTYEQYF.

V and J are TRBV3-1 and TRBJ2-3; D gene uncertain. Germline loops: CDR1 LGHDT, CDR2 YNNKEL (reference sequence). V was cut by 2 bases and J by 0 bases, with 9 bases left in between. This CDR3 has 15 amino acids. Here the CDR3 reads CASSQRETSTDTQYF. DNA of the CDR3: TGTGCCAGCAGCCAACGAGAAACTAGCACAGATACGCAGTATTTT.

This clonotype has ten or more counts. The chain has TRBV7-9 and TRBJ2-7; 8 bases match TRBD2. The V gene end was trimmed by 5 bases and the J gene end by 6 bases; junction bases not matched to a gene: 9. The CDR3 is 14 residues long. From germline, CDR1 is SEHNR and CDR2 FQNEAQ (reference sequence). CDR3 in amino acids: CASSPEGLVPEQYF. In DNA form, the CDR3 reads TGTGCCAGCAGCCCAGAGGGACTAGTCCCCGAGCAGTACTTC.

This chain connects TRBV7-9 to TRBJ1-1; D is uncertain. This CDR3 is 15 amino acids long. Germline V CDR1 and CDR2: SEHNR, FQNEAQ (reference sequence). V shed 3 bases and J shed 2 bases, with 13 bases lying between them. CDR3: CASSFTLSGNTEAFF. CDR3 DNA: TGTGCCAGCAGCTTTACTCTAAGTGGTAACACTGAAGCTTTCTTT.

This chain links TRBV6-1 with TRBJ2-7; the match to TRBD1 covers 12 bases. Germline CDR1 is MNHNS and CDR2 is SASEGT. Trimming took 3 bases from V and 6 from J; bases not matched to a gene: 15. The CDR3 is 18 residues long. In nucleotides, the CDR3 is TGTGCCAGCAGTGACCGGGACAGGGGGCCCGTAATCTCCGGCGAGCAGTACTTC. It encodes CASSDRDRGPVISGEQYF.

This clonotype has a handful of counts. The gene calls are TRBV20-1 and TRBJ1-3; unclear D gene. CDR1 is DFQATT, CDR2 SNEGSKA, per germline (reference sequence). V shed 7 bases and J shed 3 bases, with 10 bases lying between them. The CDR3 is 12 amino acids. The CDR3 DNA follows: TGCAGTGTGCGGGCCATTGGAAACACCATATATTTT. This gives the protein CSVRAIGNTIYF.

This clonotype was seen ten or more times. J is TRBJ2-1 and V is TRBV11-1; TRBD2 matches 13 bases. The CDR3 runs 16 residues. Per the germline V gene, CDR1 is SGHAT and CDR2 is FQDESV (reference sequence). The V and J ends lost 1 base and 8 bases, in that order; junction bases with no gene match: 5. The CDR3 DNA sequence: TGTGCCAGCAGCTTAGTAGGGACTAGCGGGAAGGATGAGCAGTTCTTC. This sequence encodes CASSLVGTSGKDEQFF.

This clonotype turned up a few times. The rearrangement uses TRBV5-1 and TRBJ2-5; D uncertain. Germline CDR1 SGHRS, CDR2 YFSETQ. CDR3 length: 10 amino acids. Trimming removed 9 bases at V and 2 bases at J, with 5 bases between. The CDR3 DNA follows: TGCGCCAACGCTCAAGAGACCCAGTACTTC. As protein: CANAQETQYF.

The genes are TRBV5-1 and TRBJ2-3; 8 nucleotides align to TRBD1. Trimming at V came to 6 bases and at J to 1 base, leaving 1 base not matched to a gene. The CDR3 extends over 13 amino acids. Germline CDR1 is SGHRS and CDR2 is YFSETQ. The CDR3 is CASTGGGTDTQYF. CDR3 sequence (DNA): TGCGCCAGCACAGGGGGCGGCACAGATACGCAGTATTTT.

This clonotype showed up just a few times. CDR3 sequence: CASRPSGVSTDTQYF. The CDR3 nucleotides are TGTGCCAGCAGACCAAGCGGGGTTAGCACAGATACGCAGTATTTT. The chain uses TRBV28 and TRBJ2-3; 7 bases fit TRBD2. V lost 6 bases, J lost 0 bases, and 6 bases stayed unmatched. Germline V gene data show CDR1 as MDHEN and CDR2 as SYDVKM. This CDR3 comprises 15 residues.